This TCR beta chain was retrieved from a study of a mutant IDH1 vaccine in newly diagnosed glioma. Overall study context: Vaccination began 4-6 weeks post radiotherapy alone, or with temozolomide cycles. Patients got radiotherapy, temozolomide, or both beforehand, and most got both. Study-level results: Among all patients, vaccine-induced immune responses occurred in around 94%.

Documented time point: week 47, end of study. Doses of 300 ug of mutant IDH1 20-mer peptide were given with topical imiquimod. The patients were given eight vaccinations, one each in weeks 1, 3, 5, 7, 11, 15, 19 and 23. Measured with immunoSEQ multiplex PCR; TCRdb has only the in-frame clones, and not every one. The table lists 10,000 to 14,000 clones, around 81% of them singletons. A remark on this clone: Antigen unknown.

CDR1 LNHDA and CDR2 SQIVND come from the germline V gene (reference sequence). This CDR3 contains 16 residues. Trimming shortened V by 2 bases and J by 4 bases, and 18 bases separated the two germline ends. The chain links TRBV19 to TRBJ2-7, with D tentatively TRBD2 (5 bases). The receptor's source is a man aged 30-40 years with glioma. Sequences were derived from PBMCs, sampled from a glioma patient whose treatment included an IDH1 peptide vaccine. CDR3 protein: CASSIFSGLTTYEQYF. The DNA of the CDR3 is TGTGCCAGTAGTATATTCAGCGGCTTAACAACGTACGAGCAGTACTTC. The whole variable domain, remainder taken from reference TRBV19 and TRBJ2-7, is DGGITQSPKYLFRKEGQNVTLSCEQNLNHDAMYWYRQDPGQGLRLIYYSQIVNDFQKGDIAEGYSVSREKKESFPLTVTSAQKNPTAFYLCASSIFSGLTTYEQYFGPGTRLTVT.